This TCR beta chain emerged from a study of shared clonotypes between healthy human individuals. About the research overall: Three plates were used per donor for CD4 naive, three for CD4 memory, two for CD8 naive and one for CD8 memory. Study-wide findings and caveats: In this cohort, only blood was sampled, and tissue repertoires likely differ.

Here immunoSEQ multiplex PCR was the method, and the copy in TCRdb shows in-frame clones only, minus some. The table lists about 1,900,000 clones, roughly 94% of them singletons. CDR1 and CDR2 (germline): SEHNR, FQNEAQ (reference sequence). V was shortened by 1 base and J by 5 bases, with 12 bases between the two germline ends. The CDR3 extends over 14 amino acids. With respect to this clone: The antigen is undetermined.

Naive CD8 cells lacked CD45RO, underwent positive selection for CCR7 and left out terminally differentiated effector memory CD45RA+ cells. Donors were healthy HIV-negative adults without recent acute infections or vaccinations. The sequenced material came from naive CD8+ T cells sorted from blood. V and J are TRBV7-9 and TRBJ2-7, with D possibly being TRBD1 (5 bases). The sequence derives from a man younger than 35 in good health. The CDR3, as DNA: TGTGCCAGCAGCTTAGATGGGGCGCTGGACGAGCAGTACTTC. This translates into CASSLDGALDEQYF.